This T cell receptor (beta chain) was identified during a study of shared clonotypes between healthy human individuals. For the study at large: The people who gave samples were two women and a few men aged 18 to 49. Notes on the study in general: Sharing across four donors was highest in naive CD4 (around 5%) and lowest in memory CD8 (roughly 0.4%).

About this clone itself: Its target is not known.

Trimming took off 0 bases at V and 7 bases at J, with 16 bases between the two ends. CDR1 is SGDLS and CDR2 is YYNGEE in the germline V gene. The CDR3 is 16 residues long. In the sorted-subset replicate PCRs, 200 ng DNA, 29,000 or so T cell genomes, was used. Only in-frame clones appear in the TCRdb table, and some are missing; sequencing was by immunoSEQ multiplex PCR. The repertoire includes over a million clones, about three quarters of them detected once, and 1.4% to 1.5% sits in the top ten. The split of CD4+ cells yielded CD45RA+ naive and CD45RA-negative memory subsets. The sequencing input was memory CD4+ T cells sorted from blood. Subset of the sample: CD45RA-negative fraction. The receptor was isolated from a man younger than 35 in good health. The chain couples TRBV9 to TRBJ2-2; D gene ambiguous. This CDR3 reads CASSVGAPGMGGELFF. The CDR3 DNA follows: TGTGCCAGCAGCGTAGGAGCCCCTGGAATGGGCGGGGAGCTGTTTTTT.